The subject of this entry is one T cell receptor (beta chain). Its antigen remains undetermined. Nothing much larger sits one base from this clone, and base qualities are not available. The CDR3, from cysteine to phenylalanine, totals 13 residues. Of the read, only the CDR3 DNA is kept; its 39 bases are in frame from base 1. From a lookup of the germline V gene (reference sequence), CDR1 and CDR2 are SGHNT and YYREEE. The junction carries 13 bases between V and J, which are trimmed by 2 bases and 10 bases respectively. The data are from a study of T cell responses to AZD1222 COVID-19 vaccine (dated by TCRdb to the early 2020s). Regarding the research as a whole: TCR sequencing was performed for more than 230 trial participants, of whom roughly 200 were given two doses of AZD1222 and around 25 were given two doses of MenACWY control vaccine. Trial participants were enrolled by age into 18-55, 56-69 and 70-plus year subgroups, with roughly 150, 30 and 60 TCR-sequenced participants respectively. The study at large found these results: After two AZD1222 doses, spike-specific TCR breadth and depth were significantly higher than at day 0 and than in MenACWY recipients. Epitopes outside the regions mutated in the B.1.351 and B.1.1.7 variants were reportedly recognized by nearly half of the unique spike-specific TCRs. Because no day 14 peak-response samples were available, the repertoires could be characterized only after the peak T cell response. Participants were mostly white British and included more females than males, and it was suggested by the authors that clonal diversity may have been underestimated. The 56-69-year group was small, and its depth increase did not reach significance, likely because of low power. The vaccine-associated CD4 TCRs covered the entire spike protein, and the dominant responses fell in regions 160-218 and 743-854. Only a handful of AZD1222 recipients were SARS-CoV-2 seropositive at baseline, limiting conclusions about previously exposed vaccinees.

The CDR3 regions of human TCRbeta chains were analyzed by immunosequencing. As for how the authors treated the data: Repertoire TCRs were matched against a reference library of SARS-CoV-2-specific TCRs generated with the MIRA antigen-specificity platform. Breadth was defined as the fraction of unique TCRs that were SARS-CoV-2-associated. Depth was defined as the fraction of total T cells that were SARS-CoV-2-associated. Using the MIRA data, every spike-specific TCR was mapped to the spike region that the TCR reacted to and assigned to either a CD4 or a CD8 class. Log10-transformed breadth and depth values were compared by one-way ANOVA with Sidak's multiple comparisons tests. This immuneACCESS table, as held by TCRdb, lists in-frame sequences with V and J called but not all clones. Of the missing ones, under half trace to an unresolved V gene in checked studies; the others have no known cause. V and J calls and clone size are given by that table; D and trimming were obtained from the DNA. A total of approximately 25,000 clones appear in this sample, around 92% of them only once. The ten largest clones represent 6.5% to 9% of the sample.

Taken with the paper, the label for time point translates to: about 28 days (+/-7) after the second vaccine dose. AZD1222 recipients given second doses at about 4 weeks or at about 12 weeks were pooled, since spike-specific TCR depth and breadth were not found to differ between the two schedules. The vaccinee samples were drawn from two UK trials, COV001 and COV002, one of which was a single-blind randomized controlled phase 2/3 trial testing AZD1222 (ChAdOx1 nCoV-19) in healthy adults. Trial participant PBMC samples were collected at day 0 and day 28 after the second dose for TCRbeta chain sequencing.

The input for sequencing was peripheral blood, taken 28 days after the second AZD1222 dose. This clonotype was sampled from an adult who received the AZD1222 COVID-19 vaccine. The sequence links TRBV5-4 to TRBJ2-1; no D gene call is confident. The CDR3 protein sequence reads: CASSFRASGEQFF. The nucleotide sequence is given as TGTGCCAGCAGCTTTAGGGCGTCCGGGGAGCAGTTCTTC.